The 25 T cell receptor beta chains reported below all come from one sample, sequenced in a study of T cells in localized non-small cell lung cancer. Libraries were prepared by immunoSEQ multiplex PCR; TCRdb keeps only in-frame clonotypes and omits some of them. The sample lists 30,000 to 40,000 clones; around 86% were seen once. The sequences come from peripheral blood, collected before any cancer treatment. These receptors originate from a man aged 40-75 years with stage I lung adenocarcinoma.

The V and J genes are TRBV27 and TRBJ2-5; D ambiguous. CDR3 length: 13 amino acids. Trimming cost V 2 bases and J 5 bases, with 9 bases left between them. Germline V gene data show CDR1 as MNHEY and CDR2 as SMNVEV (reference sequence). CDR3 DNA sequence: TGTGCCAGCAGTTTACTAGGGTCGGAGACCCAGTACTTC. Residues: CASSLLGSETQYF.

Here the CDR3 reads CASSDQGYGYTF. In nucleotides, the CDR3 is TGTGCCAGCAGTGACCAGGGCTATGGCTACACCTTC. V gene TRBV6-1 combines with J gene TRBJ1-2; TRBD1 might be the D (5 bases). Trimming took 3 bases from V and 4 from J, leaving 6 bases between them. CDR1 is MNHNS and CDR2 is SASEGT in the germline V gene. The CDR3 extends over 12 amino acids.

The chain uses TRBV27 and TRBJ2-3; D is perhaps TRBD1 (6 bases). The CDR3 length is 14 residues. The V gene lost 5 bases and the J gene lost 1 base, with 10 bases spanning the gap. From germline, CDR1 is MNHEY and CDR2 SMNVEV (reference sequence). Here the CDR3 reads CASSTGWGTDTQYF. The DNA of the CDR3 is TGTGCCAGCAGTACAGGGTGGGGCACAGATACGCAGTATTTT.

V and J are TRBV5-1 and TRBJ1-1, with D tentatively TRBD1 (6 bases). Germline V gene sequence: CDR1 SGHRS, CDR2 YFSETQ. The CDR3 sequence is 16 residues long. The ends were cut back, 2 bases at V and 0 bases at J, with 14 bases in the middle. CDR3 amino acids: CASSLLTGQMNTEAFF. CDR3 coding DNA: TGCGCCAGCAGCTTACTGACAGGTCAAATGAACACTGAAGCTTTCTTT.

The chain combines TRBV5-1 with TRBJ2-7; D is possibly TRBD1 (6 bases). With 7 bases removed from V and 0 bases from J, the gap between germline ends came to 8 bases. CDR3 length: 12 residues. Germline loops: CDR1 SGHRS, CDR2 YFSETQ. CDR3: CASRDNSYEQYF. The CDR3 region has the DNA TGCGCCAGCCGGGACAACTCCTACGAGCAGTACTTC. Looking up the rest from reference TRBV5-1 and TRBJ2-7 gives the full variable domain: KAGVTQTPRYLIKTRGQQVTLSCSPISGHRSVSWYQQTPGQGLQFLFEYFSETQRNKGNFPGRFSGRQFSNSRSEMNVSTLELGDSALYLCASRDNSYEQYFGPGTRLTVT.

The chain links TRBV5-1 to TRBJ1-2, with 7 nucleotides matching TRBD1. Germline CDR1 is SGHRS and CDR2 is YFSETQ. The V segment lost 4 bases and the J segment 3 bases; nucleotides outside the gene matches: 12. This CDR3 region has 16 residues. The CDR3, as DNA: TGCGCCAGCAGCAGGCTTCCAGGGGGGTTCGACTATGGCTACACCTTC. It is translated as CASSRLPGGFDYGYTF.

The rearrangement joins TRBV5-1 to TRBJ2-1; D gene uncertain. V lost 4 bases to trimming and J lost 6 bases, with 11 bases between them. The V gene's germline CDR1 is SGHRS and CDR2 YFSETQ. The CDR3 extends over 13 amino acids. This CDR3 reads CASSPYWGNEQFF. The DNA for the CDR3 is TGCGCCAGCAGCCCCTACTGGGGCAATGAGCAGTTCTTC. The variable domain in full, with the rest retrieved from reference TRBV5-1 and TRBJ2-1, is KAGVTQTPRYLIKTRGQQVTLSCSPISGHRSVSWYQQTPGQGLQFLFEYFSETQRNKGNFPGRFSGRQFSNSRSEMNVSTLELGDSALYLCASSPYWGNEQFFGPGTRLTVL.

This clone was found a few times. Other DNA sequences from this sample encode an identical CDR3 as well. The V gene is TRBV11-2, the J gene TRBJ1-2; D is ambiguous. The CDR3 extends over 14 amino acids. V was trimmed by 0 bases and J by 4 bases, leaving 9 bases between them. The germline CDR1 and CDR2 sequences are SGHAT and FQNNGV. This CDR3 reads CASSLEPSSYGYTF. The CDR3 DNA reads as TGTGCCAGCAGCTTAGAACCCAGCTCCTATGGCTACACCTTC.

This chain uses TRBV28 with TRBJ2-7, with a weak D call TRBD2 (6 bases). V was trimmed by 3 bases and J by 3 bases, leaving 12 bases between them. The germline V gene has CDR1 MDHEN and CDR2 SYDVKM. CDR3 size: 14 residues. The CDR3 coding sequence is TGTGCCAGCAGTTTCACAGGAGGGGACTACGAGCAGTACTTC. Its protein product is CASSFTGGDYEQYF.

This clone occurred once. The chain links TRBV19 to TRBJ2-7; a weak D match, TRBD1 (5 bases). V dropped 1 base and J dropped 1 base, with 11 bases sitting between them. The CDR3 totals 15 residues. The germline CDR1 and CDR2 sequences are LNHDA and SQIVND (reference sequence). CDR3 sequence: CASSIGGRSSYEQYF. The DNA of the CDR3 is TGTGCCAGTAGTATAGGGGGCAGGTCGTCCTACGAGCAGTACTTC. The full variable domain, its missing parts supplied by reference TRBV19 and TRBJ2-7, is DGGITQSPKYLFRKEGQNVTLSCEQNLNHDAMYWYRQDPGQGLRLIYYSQIVNDFQKGDIAEGYSVSREKKESFPLTVTSAQKNPTAFYLCASSIGGRSSYEQYFGPGTRLTVT.

This sequence joins TRBV25-1 and TRBJ2-5, with TRBD2 matching over 8 bases. The CDR3 consists of 17 residues. With V trimmed by 2 bases and J by 3 bases, 11 bases remained unmatched. The germline V gene encodes CDR1 MGHDK and CDR2 SYGVNS. CDR3 in amino acids: CASSERKAGGMKETQYF. The CDR3, as DNA: TGTGCCAGCAGTGAAAGAAAGGCGGGAGGAATGAAAGAGACCCAGTACTTC.

This clone was detected a few times. The rearrangement links TRBV9 to TRBJ2-2, with unresolved D. The CDR3 loop spans 16 amino acids. The ends were cut back, 0 bases at V and 2 bases at J, with 11 bases in the middle. Germline V CDR1 and CDR2: SGDLS, YYNGEE. The CDR3 protein is CASSVEAGINTGELFF. CDR3 in DNA: TGTGCCAGCAGCGTAGAAGCAGGAATAAACACCGGGGAGCTGTTTTTT.

This chain joins TRBV27 and TRBJ2-1, with 9 bases that match TRBD2. Germline CDR1 MNHEY, CDR2 SMNVEV (reference sequence). This CDR3 spans 14 amino acids. Losses at the gene ends were 7 bases for V and 9 bases for J; bases not matched to a gene: 10. This CDR3 is CASTTGLAYGEQFF. CDR3 bases: TGTGCCAGCACCACGGGACTAGCTTACGGTGAGCAGTTCTTC.

V gene TRBV4-1 combines with J gene TRBJ1-1; D perhaps matches TRBD1 (6 bases). The CDR3 is 14 amino acids. V gave up 6 bases and J gave up 0 bases, with 11 bases separating them. Germline assignment: CDR1 MGHRA and CDR2 YSYEKL. The CDR3 sequence is CASRPGQLNTEAFF. The CDR3 DNA reads as TGCGCCAGCAGACCAGGACAGCTGAACACTGAAGCTTTCTTT.

The CDR3 loop is CASSGGGPSLAEAFF. The CDR3 nucleotides read TGTGCCAGCAGTGGGGGGGGGCCGTCCCTCGCCGAGGCTTTCTTT. The chain couples TRBV2 to TRBJ1-1; TRBD1 is a possible D gene (6 bases). CDR1 and CDR2 from the germline V gene are SNHLY and FYNNEI. The V end was cut by 4 bases, the J end by 11 bases, with 23 bases between. CDR3 length: 15 residues.

This sequence joins TRBV27 and TRBJ1-5; D ambiguous. Germline CDR1 and CDR2: MNHEY and SMNVEV (reference sequence). The V and J ends lost 5 bases and 0 bases respectively, with 14 bases between them. This CDR3 spans 16 amino acids. CDR3 nucleotide sequence: TGTGCCAGCAGTCCCTCGATCGGATATAGCAATCAGCCCCAGCATTTT. This sequence encodes CASSPSIGYSNQPQHF.

This chain uses TRBV28 with TRBJ2-2; weak D call: TRBD2 (6 bases). Per the germline V gene, CDR1 is MDHEN and CDR2 is SYDVKM. Trimming took off 5 bases at V and 7 bases at J, with 17 bases between the two ends. The CDR3 loop spans 15 amino acids. The DNA for the CDR3 is TGTGCCAGCAGTGCGGAGGGCGTGTGGGGCGGGGAGCTGTTTTTT. Translation gives CASSAEGVWGGELFF.

The chain has TRBV18 and TRBJ2-3; D uncertain. This CDR3 has 15 residues. Germline loops: CDR1 KGHSH, CDR2 LQKENI. Between the trimmed V and J ends, which lost 5 bases and 0 bases, there was a span of 12 bases. The CDR3 protein is CASSIAGPSTDTQYF. In DNA, the CDR3 is TGTGCCAGCTCAATCGCAGGCCCCAGCACAGATACGCAGTATTTT.

Here the CDR3 reads CASSYGASSYEQYF. The CDR3 nucleotides read TGTGCCAGCAGTTACGGCGCTAGCTCCTACGAGCAGTACTTC. The chain joins TRBV6-5 to TRBJ2-7; no definite D call. The CDR3 has 14 amino acids. Germline CDR1 MNHEY, CDR2 SVGAGI. The V end was cut by 2 bases, the J end by 0 bases, with 8 bases between.

The chain uses TRBV18 and TRBJ2-3; 7 nucleotides agree with TRBD2. Per germline, CDR1 KGHSH and CDR2 LQKENI. CDR3 size: 18 residues. J gave up 2 bases and V 3 bases, and 14 bases lay outside the gene matches. The CDR3 protein is CASSPESLAVVDTDTQYF. CDR3 DNA sequence: TGTGCCAGCTCACCTGAGAGTCTAGCGGTAGTTGACACAGATACGCAGTATTTT.

This clone was counted a few times. V usage is TRBV7-9 and J usage is TRBJ2-6, with unresolved D. The CDR3 is made up of 14 amino acids. Between the trimmed V and J ends, which lost 4 bases and 1 base, there was a span of 5 bases. Germline assignment: CDR1 SEHNR and CDR2 FQNEAQ (reference sequence). CDR3 bases: TGTGCCAGCAGCTGGGGTTCTGGGGCCAACGTCCTGACTTTC. Residues: CASSWGSGANVLTF.

This clone was counted only a few times. This chain connects TRBV6-5 to TRBJ1-4; D possibly corresponds to TRBD1 (6 bases). Germline-derived CDR1 and CDR2 are MNHEY and SVGAGI. This CDR3 is 16 amino acids long. Between the trimmed V and J ends, which lost 2 bases and 7 bases, there was a span of 17 bases. The CDR3 region is CASSYLGSGTPEKLFF. The CDR3 coding sequence is TGTGCCAGCAGTTACCTCGGATCCGGGACACCTGAAAAACTGTTTTTT.

This chain connects TRBV29-1 to TRBJ1-1, with D perhaps matching TRBD1 (6 bases). The CDR3 length is 15 residues. Trimming took off 4 bases at V and 1 base at J, with 16 bases between the two ends. The germline V gene has CDR1 SQVTM and CDR2 ANQGSEA. The CDR3 here is CSVVGGRGWNTEAFF. DNA for the CDR3: TGCAGCGTTGTAGGGGGAAGGGGCTGGAACACTGAAGCTTTCTTT.

The chain combines TRBV15 with TRBJ2-3; 7 bases agree with TRBD2. Germline loops: CDR1 LNHNV, CDR2 YYDKDF (reference sequence). This CDR3 comprises 16 residues. The V gene end was trimmed by 5 bases and the J gene end by 1 base; junction bases not matched to a gene: 9. The CDR3 region is CATSLRLALGTDTQYF. The CDR3 coding sequence is TGTGCCACCAGCCTCCGACTAGCCTTGGGCACAGATACGCAGTATTTT.

The J gene is TRBJ1-3, the V gene TRBV29-1; the D gene is possibly TRBD1 (6 bases). The CDR3 is made up of 13 amino acids. CDR1 is SQVTM, CDR2 ANQGSEA, per germline. V shed 7 bases and J shed 4 bases, with 14 bases lying between them. This CDR3 is CSAPLGQGNTIYF. CDR3 nucleotide sequence: TGCAGCGCTCCGCTTGGACAGGGAAACACCATATATTTT.